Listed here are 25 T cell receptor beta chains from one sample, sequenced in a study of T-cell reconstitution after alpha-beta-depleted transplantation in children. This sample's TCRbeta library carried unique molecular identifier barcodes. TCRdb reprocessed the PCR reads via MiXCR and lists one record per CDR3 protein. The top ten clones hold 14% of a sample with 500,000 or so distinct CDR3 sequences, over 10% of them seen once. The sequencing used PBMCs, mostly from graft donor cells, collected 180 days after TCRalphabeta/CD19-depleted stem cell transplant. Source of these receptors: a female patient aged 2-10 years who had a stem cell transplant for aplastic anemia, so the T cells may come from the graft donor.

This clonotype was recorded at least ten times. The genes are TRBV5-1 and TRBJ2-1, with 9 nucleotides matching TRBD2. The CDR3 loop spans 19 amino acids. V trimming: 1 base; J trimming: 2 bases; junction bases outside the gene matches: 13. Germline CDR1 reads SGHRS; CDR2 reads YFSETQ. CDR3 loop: CASSLLGGASGATYNEQFF. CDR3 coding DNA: TGCGCCAGCAGCTTGTTGGGGGGAGCTAGCGGGGCAACCTACAATGAGCAGTTCTTC.

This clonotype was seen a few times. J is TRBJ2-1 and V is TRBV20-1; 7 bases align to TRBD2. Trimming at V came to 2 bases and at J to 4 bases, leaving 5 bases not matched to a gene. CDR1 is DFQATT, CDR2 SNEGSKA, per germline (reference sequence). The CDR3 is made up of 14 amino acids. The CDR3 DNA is TGCAGTGCTAGATTTCTAGCGGATTACAATGAGCAGTTCTTC. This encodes CSARFLADYNEQFF.

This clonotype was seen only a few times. Here the CDR3 DNA reads TGTGCCAGTAGTACGGGGCCTAGCGGGCACTTCTACAATGAGCAGTTCTTC. Translating it yields CASSTGPSGHFYNEQFF. This chain uses TRBV19 with TRBJ2-1, with TRBD2 matching over 8 bases. Germline V gene lookup returns CDR1 LNHDA and CDR2 SQIVND (reference sequence). V shed 4 bases and J 3 bases; nucleotides not matched to a gene: 11. CDR3 size: 17 residues.

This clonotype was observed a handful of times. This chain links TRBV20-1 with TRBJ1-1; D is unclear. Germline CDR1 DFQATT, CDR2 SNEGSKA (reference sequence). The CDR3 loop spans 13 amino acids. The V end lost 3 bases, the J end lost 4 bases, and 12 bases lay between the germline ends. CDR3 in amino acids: CSARVDEATEAFF. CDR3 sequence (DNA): TGCAGTGCTAGGGTGGACGAGGCCACTGAAGCTTTCTTT.

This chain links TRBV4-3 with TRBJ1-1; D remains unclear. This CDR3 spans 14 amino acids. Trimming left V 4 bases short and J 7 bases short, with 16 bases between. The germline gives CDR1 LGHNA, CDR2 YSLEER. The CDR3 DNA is TGCGCCAGCAGCCGCTGGGTCTCCCCAGTTGAAGCTTTCTTT. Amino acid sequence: CASSRWVSPVEAFF.

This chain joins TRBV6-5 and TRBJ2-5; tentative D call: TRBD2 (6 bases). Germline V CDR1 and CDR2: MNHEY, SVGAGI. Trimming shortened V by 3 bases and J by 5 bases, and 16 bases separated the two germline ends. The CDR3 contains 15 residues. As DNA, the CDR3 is TGTGCCAGCAGTTATTTGGGGGGAACCCCCGAGACCCAGTACTTC. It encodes CASSYLGGTPETQYF.

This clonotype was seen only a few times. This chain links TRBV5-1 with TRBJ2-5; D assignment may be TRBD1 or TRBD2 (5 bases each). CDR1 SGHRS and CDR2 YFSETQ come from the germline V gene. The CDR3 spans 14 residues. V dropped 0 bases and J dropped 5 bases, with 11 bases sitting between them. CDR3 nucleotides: TGCGCCAGCAGCTTGGGGGACCTTGGGGAGACCCAGTACTTC. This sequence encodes CASSLGDLGETQYF.

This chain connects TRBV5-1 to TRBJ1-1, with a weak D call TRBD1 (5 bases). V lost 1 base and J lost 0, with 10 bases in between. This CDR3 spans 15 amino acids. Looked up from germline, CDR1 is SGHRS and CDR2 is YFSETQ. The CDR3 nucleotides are TGCGCCAGCAGCTTGACAGGATACATGAACACTGAAGCTTTCTTT. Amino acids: CASSLTGYMNTEAFF.

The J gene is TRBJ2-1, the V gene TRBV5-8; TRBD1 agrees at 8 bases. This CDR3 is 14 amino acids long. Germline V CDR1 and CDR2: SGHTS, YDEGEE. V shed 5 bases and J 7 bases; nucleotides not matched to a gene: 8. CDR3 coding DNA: TGTGCCAGCAGTTACCGACAGGGGTGGAATGAGCAGTTCTTC. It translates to CASSYRQGWNEQFF.

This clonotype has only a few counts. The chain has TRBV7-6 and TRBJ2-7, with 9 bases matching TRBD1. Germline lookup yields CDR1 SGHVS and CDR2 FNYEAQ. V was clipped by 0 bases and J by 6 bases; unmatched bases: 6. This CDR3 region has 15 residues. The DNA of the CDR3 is TGTGCCAGCAGCTTAGCGCGCACAGGGGGCTTCGAGCAGTACTTC. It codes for CASSLARTGGFEQYF.

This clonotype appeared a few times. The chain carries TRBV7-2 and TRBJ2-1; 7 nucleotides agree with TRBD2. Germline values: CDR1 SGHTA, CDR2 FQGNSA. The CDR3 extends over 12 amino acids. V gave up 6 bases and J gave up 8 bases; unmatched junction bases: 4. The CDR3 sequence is CASRTGLYEQFF. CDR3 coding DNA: TGTGCCAGCAGAACGGGACTATATGAGCAGTTCTTC.

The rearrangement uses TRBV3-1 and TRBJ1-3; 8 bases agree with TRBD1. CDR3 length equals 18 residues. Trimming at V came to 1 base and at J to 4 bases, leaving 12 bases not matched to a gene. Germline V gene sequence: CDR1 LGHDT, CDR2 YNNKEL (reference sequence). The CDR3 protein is CASSQGPGTGLEGNTIYF. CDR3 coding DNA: TGTGCCAGCAGCCAAGGCCCGGGGACAGGCCTTGAAGGAAACACCATATATTTT.

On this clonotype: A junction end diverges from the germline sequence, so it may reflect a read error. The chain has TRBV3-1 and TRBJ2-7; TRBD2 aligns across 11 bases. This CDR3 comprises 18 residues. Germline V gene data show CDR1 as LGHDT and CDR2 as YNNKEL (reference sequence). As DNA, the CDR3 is TGTGCCACCAGCCGCTTAGGATCTACTAGCGGGAGTCCGTACGAGCAGTACTTC. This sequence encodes CATSRLGSTSGSPYEQYF.

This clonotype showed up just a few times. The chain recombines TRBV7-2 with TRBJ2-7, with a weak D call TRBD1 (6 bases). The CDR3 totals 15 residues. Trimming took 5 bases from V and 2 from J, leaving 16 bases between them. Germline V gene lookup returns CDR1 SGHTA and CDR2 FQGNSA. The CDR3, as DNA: TGTGCCAGCAGCGAAGGTGGGACACTGCCCTACGAGCAGTACTTC. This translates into CASSEGGTLPYEQYF.

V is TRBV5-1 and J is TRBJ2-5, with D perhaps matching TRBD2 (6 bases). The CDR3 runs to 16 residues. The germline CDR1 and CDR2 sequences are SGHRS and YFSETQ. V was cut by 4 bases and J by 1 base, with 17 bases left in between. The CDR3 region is CASSQLTSRGQETQYF. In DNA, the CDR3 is TGCGCCAGCAGCCAATTGACTAGTCGGGGCCAAGAGACCCAGTACTTC.

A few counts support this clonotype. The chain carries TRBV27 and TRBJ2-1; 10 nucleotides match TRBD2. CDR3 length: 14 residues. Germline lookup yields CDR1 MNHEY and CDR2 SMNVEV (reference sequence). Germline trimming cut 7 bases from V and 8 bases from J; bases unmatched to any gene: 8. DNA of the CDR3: TGTGCCAGCAAAGGACTAGCGGAGGGACATGAGCAGTTCTTC. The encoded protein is CASKGLAEGHEQFF.

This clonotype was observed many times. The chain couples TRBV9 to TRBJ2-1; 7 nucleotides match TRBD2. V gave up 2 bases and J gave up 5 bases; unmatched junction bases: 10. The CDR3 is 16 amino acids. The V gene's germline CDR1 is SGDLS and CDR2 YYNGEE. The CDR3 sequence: CASSVLPASGNNEQFF. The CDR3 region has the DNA TGTGCCAGCAGCGTGTTGCCGGCTAGCGGAAACAATGAGCAGTTCTTC. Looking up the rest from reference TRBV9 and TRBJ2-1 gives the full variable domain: DSGVTQTPKHLITATGQRVTLRCSPRSGDLSVYWYQQSLDQGLQFLIQYYNGEERAKGNILERFSAQQFPDLHSELNLSSLELGDSALYFCASSVLPASGNNEQFFGPGTRLTVL.

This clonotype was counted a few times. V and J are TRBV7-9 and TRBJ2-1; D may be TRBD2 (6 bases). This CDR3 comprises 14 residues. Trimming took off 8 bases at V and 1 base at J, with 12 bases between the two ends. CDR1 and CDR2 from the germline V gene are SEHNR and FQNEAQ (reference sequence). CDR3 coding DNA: TGTGCCAGCTTACTAGCCGAGTCCTACAATGAGCAGTTCTTC. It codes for CASLLAESYNEQFF. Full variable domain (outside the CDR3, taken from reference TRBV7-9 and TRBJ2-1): DTGVSQNPRHKITKRGQNVTFRCDPISEHNRLYWYRQTLGQGPEFLTYFQNEAQLEKSRLLSDRFSAERPKGSFSTLEIQRTEQGDSAMYLCASLLAESYNEQFFGPGTRLTVL.

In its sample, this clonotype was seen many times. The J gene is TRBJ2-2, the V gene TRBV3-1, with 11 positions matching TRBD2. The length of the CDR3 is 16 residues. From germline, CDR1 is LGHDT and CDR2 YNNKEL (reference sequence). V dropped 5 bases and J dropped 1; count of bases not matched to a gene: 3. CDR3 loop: CASSFGLAGNTGELFF. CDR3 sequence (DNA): TGTGCCAGCAGCTTCGGACTAGCGGGGAACACCGGGGAGCTGTTTTTT.

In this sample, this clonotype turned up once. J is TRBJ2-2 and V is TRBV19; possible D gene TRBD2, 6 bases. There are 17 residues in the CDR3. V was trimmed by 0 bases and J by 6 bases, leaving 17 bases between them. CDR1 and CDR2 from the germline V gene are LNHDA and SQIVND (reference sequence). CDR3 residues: CASSIDRGGGAAGELFF. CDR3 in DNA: TGTGCCAGTAGTATAGATCGGGGCGGAGGGGCGGCCGGGGAGCTGTTTTTT. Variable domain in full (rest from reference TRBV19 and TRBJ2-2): DGGITQSPKYLFRKEGQNVTLSCEQNLNHDAMYWYRQDPGQGLRLIYYSQIVNDFQKGDIAEGYSVSREKKESFPLTVTSAQKNPTAFYLCASSIDRGGGAAGELFFGEGSRLTVL.

CDR3 DNA: TGTGCCAGCAGTCCAAGGTCCCGGGACAGGCCCCAGTCCTACAATGAGCAGTTCTTC. It codes for CASSPRSRDRPQSYNEQFF. The chain carries TRBV28 and TRBJ2-1; TRBD1 matches 8 bases. The germline gives CDR1 MDHEN, CDR2 SYDVKM. V gave up 5 bases and J gave up 1 base; unmatched junction bases: 16. There are 19 residues in the CDR3.

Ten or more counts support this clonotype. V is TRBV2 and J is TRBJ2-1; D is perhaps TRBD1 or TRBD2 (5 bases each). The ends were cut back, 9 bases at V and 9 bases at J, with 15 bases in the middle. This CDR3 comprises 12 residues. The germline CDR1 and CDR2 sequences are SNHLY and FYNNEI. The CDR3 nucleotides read TGTGCCAGTGAAGAGGGGCCGGGTGAGCAGTTCTTC. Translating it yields CASEEGPGEQFF.

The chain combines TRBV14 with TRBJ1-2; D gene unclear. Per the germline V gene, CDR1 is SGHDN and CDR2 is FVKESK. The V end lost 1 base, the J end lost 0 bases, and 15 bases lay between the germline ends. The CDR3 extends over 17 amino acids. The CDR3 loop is CASSQVTLQTSNYGYTF. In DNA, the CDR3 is TGTGCCAGCAGCCAAGTCACGTTGCAGACCTCTAACTATGGCTACACCTTC.

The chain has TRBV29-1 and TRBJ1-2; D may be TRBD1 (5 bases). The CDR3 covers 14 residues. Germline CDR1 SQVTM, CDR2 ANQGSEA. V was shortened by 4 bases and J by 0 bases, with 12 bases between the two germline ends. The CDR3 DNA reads TGCAGCGTTGCCCGGACAACGCCTAACTATGGCTACACCTTC. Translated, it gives CSVARTTPNYGYTF.

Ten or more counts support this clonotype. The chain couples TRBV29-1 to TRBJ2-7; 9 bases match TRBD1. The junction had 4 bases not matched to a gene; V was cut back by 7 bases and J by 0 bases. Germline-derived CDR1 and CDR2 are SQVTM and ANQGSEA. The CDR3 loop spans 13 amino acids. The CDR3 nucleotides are TGCAGCGCCACGACAGGGGGCTCCTACGAGCAGTACGTC. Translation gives CSATTGGSYEQYV.